Following are 18 T cell receptor beta chains from one sample sequenced in a study of a mutant IDH1 vaccine in newly diagnosed glioma. Their antigens remain unidentified. Time point in this sample: week 35, safety follow-up. The study gave 300 ug of mutant IDH1 20-mer peptide per vaccine dose, with topical imiquimod. Only in-frame clones appear in the TCRdb table, and some are missing; sequencing was by immunoSEQ multiplex PCR. Counted here are some 29,000 clones, about four fifths occurring once; the ten biggest clones make up 6% to 9.5%. The starting material was PBMCs, obtained from a glioma patient whose treatment included an IDH1 peptide vaccine. Receptor source: a man aged 50-60 years with glioma.

By share, this clone ranks as medium-sized. V gene TRBV5-1 combines with J gene TRBJ1-4; 8 positions match TRBD1. The CDR3 is made up of 12 amino acids. The V gene end was trimmed by 2 bases and the J gene end by 12 bases; junction bases not matched to a gene: 3. The germline V gene encodes CDR1 SGHRS and CDR2 YFSETQ. The CDR3 DNA is TGCGCCAGCAGCTTAGCAGGGGGCGAACTGTTTTTT. It codes for CASSLAGGELFF. The whole variable domain, remainder taken from reference TRBV5-1 and TRBJ1-4, is KAGVTQTPRYLIKTRGQQVTLSCSPISGHRSVSWYQQTPGQGLQFLFEYFSETQRNKGNFPGRFSGRQFSNSRSEMNVSTLELGDSALYLCASSLAGGELFFGSGTQLSVL.

The chain is built from TRBV2 and TRBJ2-7; D is possibly TRBD2 (5 bases). Between the trimmed V and J ends, which lost 6 bases and 6 bases, there was a span of 15 bases. CDR3 length: 13 amino acids. The germline V gene encodes CDR1 SNHLY and CDR2 FYNNEI. The CDR3 protein is CASRQNREGEQYF. As DNA, the CDR3 is TGTGCCAGCAGGCAGAATCGAGAGGGCGAGCAGTACTTC.

This rearrangement joins TRBV6-5 to TRBJ2-7; D perhaps matches TRBD1 (6 bases). The CDR3 has 15 amino acids. Germline values: CDR1 MNHEY, CDR2 SVGAGI. V lost 4 bases to trimming and J lost 2 bases, with 15 bases between them. The CDR3 reads CASSSVAGVAYEQYF. CDR3 nucleotide sequence: TGTGCCAGCAGTTCTGTGGCAGGGGTGGCCTACGAGCAGTACTTC.

This clone has a single count. CDR3 DNA sequence: TGTGCCAGCACGGCAGGGGGGTACTTTGAAAAACTGTTTTTT. The encoded protein is CASTAGGYFEKLFF. V usage is TRBV2 and J usage is TRBJ1-4; 7 bases align to TRBD1. This CDR3 is built from 14 residues. Trimming at V came to 7 bases and at J to 7 bases, leaving 9 bases not matched to a gene. From germline, CDR1 is SNHLY and CDR2 FYNNEI.

The rearrangement links TRBV11-3 to TRBJ2-3; D may match TRBD1 or TRBD2 (7 bases each). Trimming removed 5 bases from V and 5 bases from J, with 14 bases in between. Germline V gene sequence: CDR1 SGHNT, CDR2 YENEEA. The CDR3 spans 14 residues. Here the CDR3 DNA reads TGTGCCAGCAGCCGTGCAGGGGGGGGAGATACGCAGTATTTT. Protein product: CASSRAGGGDTQYF.

The V and J genes are TRBV10-1 and TRBJ1-5; no definite D call. The CDR3 has 12 amino acids. V was cut by 6 bases and J by 4 bases, with 7 bases left in between. Germline V gives CDR1 WNHNN, CDR2 SYGVQD (reference sequence). The CDR3 region has the DNA TGCGCCAGCAGAGGACCAAATCAGCCCCAGCATTTT. Its protein is CASRGPNQPQHF.

The chain couples TRBV13 to TRBJ1-1; TRBD1 matches at 8 bases. This CDR3 is built from 15 residues. With V trimmed by 3 bases and J by 3 bases, 6 bases remained unmatched. Germline lookup yields CDR1 PRHDT and CDR2 FYEKMQ (reference sequence). The CDR3 loop reads CASSFTGGDDTEAFF. As DNA, the CDR3 is TGTGCCAGCAGCTTTACAGGGGGTGATGACACTGAAGCTTTCTTT.

This clone was seen a single time. The chain is built from TRBV6-1 and TRBJ2-5; 7 bases match TRBD1. Germline trimming cut 5 bases from V and 3 bases from J; bases unmatched to any gene: 3. The CDR3 is 13 amino acids. Looked up from germline, CDR1 is MNHNS and CDR2 is SASEGT. DNA for the CDR3: TGTGCCAGCAGTTGGGACAGAAAAGAGACCCAGTACTTC. Translating gives CASSWDRKETQYF.

For the CDR3, the DNA is TGTGCCAGCAGTAGAGTCATGAACACTGAAGCTTTCTTT. Translation gives CASSRVMNTEAFF. This rearrangement joins TRBV6-1 to TRBJ1-1; D is ambiguous. The CDR3 runs to 13 residues. V shed 5 bases and J shed 0 bases, with 7 bases lying between them. CDR1 MNHNS and CDR2 SASEGT come from the germline V gene.

This clone was detected only once. In nucleotides, the CDR3 is TGCAGCGCCGACAGGGGCAACACTGAAGCTTTCTTT. Protein product: CSADRGNTEAFF. The rearrangement links TRBV29-1 to TRBJ1-1; 8 nucleotides match TRBD1. V shed 7 bases and J 2 bases; nucleotides not matched to a gene: 3. The germline V gene has CDR1 SQVTM and CDR2 ANQGSEA. The CDR3 is made up of 12 amino acids.

Regarding this clone: Other DNA sequences in this sample translate to the same CDR3. The chain combines TRBV9 with TRBJ2-3, with D uncertain. Trimming pared 0 bases from V and 0 bases from J, leaving 8 bases between. This CDR3 region has 15 residues. The germline CDR1 and CDR2 sequences are SGDLS and YYNGEE. The CDR3 reads CASSVGSLSTDTQYF. CDR3 in DNA: TGTGCCAGCAGCGTAGGCAGTCTGAGCACAGATACGCAGTATTTT.

The rearrangement joins TRBV6-9 to TRBJ2-7; D ambiguous. The length of the CDR3 is 12 residues. V lost 0 bases to trimming and J lost 3 bases, with 3 bases between them. Germline V CDR1 and CDR2: MNHGY, SVAAGI. The CDR3 sequence: CASSYSHYEQYF. In DNA form, the CDR3 reads TGTGCCAGCAGTTATTCCCACTACGAGCAGTACTTC.

This clone turned up a few times. This chain links TRBV9 with TRBJ1-1; D is ambiguous. From germline, CDR1 is SGDLS and CDR2 YYNGEE. Trimming took off 1 base at V and 0 bases at J, with 4 bases between the two ends. The CDR3 covers 13 residues. The CDR3: CASSVYLNTEAFF. The CDR3 coding sequence is TGTGCCAGCAGCGTATACCTGAACACTGAAGCTTTCTTT.

The chain combines TRBV7-9 with TRBJ2-2; D gene ambiguous. From germline, CDR1 is SEHNR and CDR2 FQNEAQ (reference sequence). The length of the CDR3 is 16 residues. Deletions cut 1 base from V and 4 bases from J, with 13 bases between. CDR3 coding DNA: TGTGCCAGCAGCTTAGGGCAAGGGATGGGCACCGGGGAGCTGTTTTTT. It yields the protein CASSLGQGMGTGELFF.

The J gene is TRBJ1-2, the V gene TRBV4-2; 9 bases are shared with TRBD1. Germline V gene data show CDR1 as LGHNA and CDR2 as YNFKEQ. J gave up 6 bases and V 0 bases, and 5 bases lay outside the gene matches. This CDR3 spans 15 amino acids. CDR3 nucleotide sequence: TGTGCCAGCAGCCAAGAAGGGACAGGGAAGGATGGCTACACCTTC. It encodes CASSQEGTGKDGYTF.

This clone was observed a handful of times. The J gene is TRBJ2-3, the V gene TRBV15; D ambiguous. CDR1 and CDR2 (germline): LNHNV, YYDKDF (reference sequence). Between the trimmed V and J ends, which lost 5 bases and 3 bases, there was a span of 15 bases. This CDR3 is built from 15 residues. DNA for the CDR3: TGTGCCACCAGCCCTGCTACGGCGCGGACAGATACGCAGTATTTT. The encoded protein is CATSPATARTDTQYF.

This rearrangement joins TRBV29-1 to TRBJ2-3; TRBD2 matches 9 bases. The J segment lost 2 bases and the V segment lost 3 bases, leaving 12 bases of the junction unmatched. This CDR3 is built from 17 residues. Per the germline V gene, CDR1 is SQVTM and CDR2 is ANQGSEA. In nucleotides, the CDR3 is TGCAGCGTTGATGGGACCTTAGCGGGGGAGCTCACAGATACGCAGTATTTT. Amino acids: CSVDGTLAGELTDTQYF.

The gene calls are TRBV27 and TRBJ2-7; weak D call: TRBD2 (6 bases). Trimming removed 11 bases from V and 3 bases from J, with 20 bases in between. Per germline, CDR1 MNHEY and CDR2 SMNVEV (reference sequence). The CDR3 runs 14 residues. The CDR3 DNA sequence: TGTGCCTCACGACCCAATGCGGGATTCTACGAGCAGTACTTC. It is translated as CASRPNAGFYEQYF.